These T cell receptor beta chains were read from a single sample in a study of T cell repertoires in cytomegalovirus infection. TCRdb re-analysed the reads in MiXCR, keeping a single row per CDR3 protein. The sample contains over 300,000 distinct CDR3 sequences, about a sixth of which appear only once. Material for sequencing was PBMCs. The origin of the receptors is a human donor in good health (CMV status not recorded). Some clones in this sample may be carry-over from other donors' samples. Both conserved end residues are part of each CDR3. The D gene is left open where the match is weak. Size tells how often a clone was seen (once, few, many) or the class of an expanded clone, and some rows leave it out.

NA TRBD2 TRBJ2-1 TRBV27 CASSLSRGNPIGNEQFF TGTGCCAGCAGTTTATCGCGGGGGAATCCGATCGGCAATGAGCAGTTCTTC
many TRBD2 TRBJ2-1 TRBV11-2 CASSLGTSGGWYEQFF TGTGCCAGCAGCTTAGGGACTAGCGGGGGTTGGTATGAGCAGTTCTTC
NA NA TRBJ2-7 TRBV12-3/TRBV12-4 CASSLRPRAEQYF TGTGCCAGCAGTTTGCGCCCTCGAGCAGAGCAGTACTTC
NA TRBD1 TRBJ2-1 TRBV7-3 CASIGTGYNEQFF TGTGCCAGCATCGGGACAGGGTATAATGAGCAGTTCTTC
many NA TRBJ1-1 TRBV12-3/TRBV12-4 CASRSVRRNTEAFF TGTGCCAGCAGATCGGTAAGACGGAACACTGAAGCTTTCTTT
few TRBD1 TRBJ1-4 TRBV29-1 CSAAGTGSRANEKLFF TGCAGCGCTGCCGGGACAGGGAGTAGAGCTAATGAAAAACTGTTTTTT
few NA TRBJ2-3 TRBV4-1 CASSLLGGAPDTQYF TGCGCCAGCAGCCTTCTCGGGGGTGCCCCGGATACGCAGTATTTT
few TRBD1 TRBJ1-4 TRBV6-6 CASSTTGTALRTNEKLFF TGTGCCAGCAGTACAACCGGGACAGCCTTGAGAACTAATGAAAAACTGTTTTTT
NA NA TRBJ2-7 TRBV6-2/TRBV6-3 CASRPHGGLPYEQYF TGTGCCAGCCGCCCTCATGGGGGGCTTCCCTACGAGCAGTACTTC
NA NA TRBJ1-1 TRBV4-3 CASSQVEGLGTEAFF TGCGCCAGCAGCCAAGTGGAGGGGCTAGGCACTGAAGCTTTCTTT
many NA TRBJ1-5 TRBV7-2 CASSPGQGAGQPQHF TGTGCCAGCAGCCCTGGCCAGGGAGCAGGTCAGCCCCAGCATTTT
NA NA TRBJ1-2 TRBV10-3 CAISESSGARGYTF TGTGCCATCAGTGAGTCTTCGGGGGCGCGCGGCTACACCTTC
NA NA TRBJ1-1 TRBV5-1 CASSLAAGRTEAFF TGCGCCAGCAGCTTGGCCGCAGGGAGGACTGAAGCTTTCTTT
many TRBD1 TRBJ1-1 TRBV7-2 CASSGGQPTEAFF TGTGCCAGCAGTGGGGGACAGCCCACTGAAGCTTTCTTT
NA TRBD2 TRBJ2-1 TRBV7-2 CASSLLGLAGVDFLNEQFF TGTGCCAGCAGCTTACTGGGACTAGCGGGGGTAGATTTTCTCAATGAGCAGTTCTTC
NA TRBD1 TRBJ2-7 TRBV7-9 CASSLDRANYEQYF TGTGCCAGCAGCCTAGACAGGGCGAACTACGAGCAGTACTTC
NA TRBD2 TRBJ2-3 TRBV20-1 CSARDLQTSGGPSTDTQYF TGCAGTGCTAGAGATCTCCAGACTAGCGGGGGGCCTAGCACAGATACGCAGTATTTT
NA NA TRBJ2-7 TRBV6-2/TRBV6-3 CASNRGLRSYEQYF TGTGCCAGCAACCGAGGACTCCGATCCTACGAGCAGTACTTC
NA NA TRBJ2-7 TRBV2 CASKPGHEQYF TGTGCCAGCAAGCCGGGGCACGAGCAGTACTTC
many NA TRBJ2-2 TRBV6-2/TRBV6-3 CASSYSRGRPGELFF TGTGCCAGCAGTTACTCACGGGGGCGCCCCGGGGAGCTGTTTTTT
many NA TRBJ1-1 TRBV7-2 CASGLRGTEAFF TGTGCCAGCGGTCTGAGGGGCACTGAAGCTTTCTTT
few NA TRBJ2-1 TRBV28 CASSLRGSARRNEQFF TGTGCCAGCAGTTTAAGAGGGTCAGCGAGACGAAATGAGCAGTTCTTC
few NA TRBJ2-1 TRBV13 CASSARLDTHEQFF TGTGCCAGCAGCGCTCGACTGGACACACATGAGCAGTTCTTC
NA NA TRBJ1-1 TRBV10-3 CAISSEGQAFF TGTGCCATCAGCAGCGAAGGCCAAGCTTTCTTT
NA NA TRBJ1-2 TRBV6-2/TRBV6-3 CASSYGGTFSYGYTF TGTGCCAGCAGTTACGGCGGGACCTTCTCCTATGGCTACACCTTC
few NA TRBJ1-6 TRBV28 CASSFYNSPLHF TGTGCCAGCAGTTTTTATAATTCACCCCTCCACTTT
few NA TRBJ1-5 TRBV6-1 CASIETFNQPQHF TGTGCCAGCATAGAGACATTCAATCAGCCCCAGCATTTT
few NA TRBJ1-1 TRBV19 CASTAGAMNTEAFF TGTGCCAGCACGGCCGGAGCGATGAACACTGAAGCTTTCTTT
many NA TRBJ1-5 TRBV28 CASSLSRGLNQPQHF TGTGCCAGCAGTTTATCCAGGGGTCTCAATCAGCCCCAGCATTTT
NA NA TRBJ2-5 TRBV7-9 CASSQGVSEKETQYF TGTGCCAGCAGCCAAGGGGTATCCGAAAAAGAGACCCAGTACTTC
NA TRBD2 TRBJ2-3 TRBV19 CASSPSAGGLVDTQYF TGTGCCAGTAGTCCCTCGGCGGGGGGGCTGGTAGATACGCAGTATTTT
few NA TRBJ1-4 TRBV4-1 CASSPGTLNNEKLFF TGCGCCAGCAGTCCCGGGACCTTGAATAATGAAAAACTGTTTTTT
many NA TRBJ2-3 TRBV6-5 CASSYSGTYTDTQYF TGTGCCAGCAGTTACTCCGGGACTTACACAGATACGCAGTATTTT
few NA TRBJ2-1 TRBV18 CASSPGGGDHNEQFF TGTGCCAGCTCACCCGGGGGCGGAGATCACAATGAGCAGTTCTTC
few NA TRBJ2-2 TRBV6-5 CASSYSDSLNTGELFF TGTGCCAGCAGTTACTCCGACAGCCTGAACACCGGGGAGCTGTTTTTT
NA NA TRBJ2-7 TRBV20-1 CSARLNTGAYEQYF TGCAGTGCTAGACTTAACACGGGAGCCTACGAGCAGTACTTC
few TRBD2 TRBJ2-7 TRBV23-1 CASSQTGGPLHEQYF TGCGCCAGCAGTCAAACGGGGGGGCCGTTACACGAGCAGTACTTC
NA NA TRBJ1-5 TRBV2 CASRRVGGQPQHF TGTGCCAGCAGGAGGGTCGGGGGGCAGCCCCAGCATTTT
few NA TRBJ1-2 TRBV4-2 CASSQDPDYGYTF TGTGCCAGCAGCCAAGATCCCGACTATGGCTACACCTTC
NA TRBD1 TRBJ2-5 TRBV20-1 CSARGTTTGMQETQYF TGCAGTGCTAGAGGAACAACGACAGGGATGCAAGAGACCCAGTACTTC
NA NA TRBJ2-3 TRBV12-3/TRBV12-4 CASSYGGAPDTQYF TGTGCCAGCAGTTATGGGGGGGCCCCAGATACGCAGTATTTT
NA TRBD1 TRBJ1-6 TRBV6-2/TRBV6-3 CASSFDREFSPLHF TGTGCCAGCAGTTTCGACAGGGAGTTTTCACCCCTCCACTTT
few TRBD1 TRBJ1-5 TRBV28 CASSEGQEGYQPQHF TGTGCCAGCAGTGAAGGACAGGAAGGTTATCAGCCCCAGCATTTT
few NA TRBJ1-2 TRBV7-3 CASSLTGGNPGYGYTF TGTGCCAGCAGCTTAACGGGAGGGAATCCCGGCTATGGCTACACCTTC
NA TRBD1 TRBJ2-1 TRBV7-2 CASSLAATGLYNEQFF TGTGCCAGCAGCTTAGCAGCGACAGGGCTCTACAATGAGCAGTTCTTC
NA NA TRBJ1-1 TRBV5-4 CASSFGGDTGGAFF TGTGCCAGCAGCTTTGGAGGGGACACGGGGGGAGCTTTCTTT
NA NA TRBJ1-4 TRBV19 CGSSPSEATNEKLFF TGTGGCAGTAGTCCTTCAGAAGCTACTAATGAAAAACTGTTTTTT
few NA TRBJ1-5 TRBV19 CASMGGWSNQPQHF TGTGCCAGTATGGGGGGGTGGAGCAATCAGCCCCAGCATTTT
few NA TRBJ2-7 TRBV3-1 CASSTGPGAYEQYF TGTGCCAGCAGTACCGGGCCCGGGGCCTACGAGCAGTACTTC
NA NA TRBJ2-1 TRBV19 CASSQPWRVGYNEQFF TGTGCCAGTAGTCAGCCGTGGCGGGTAGGATACAATGAGCAGTTCTTC
many NA TRBJ1-5 TRBV27 CASSQKGSGNQPQHF TGTGCCAGCAGTCAGAAGGGTTCAGGGAATCAGCCCCAGCATTTT
many TRBD2 TRBJ2-3 TRBV28 CASRRTSGARTDTQYF TGTGCCAGCAGGAGGACTAGCGGGGCCCGCACAGATACGCAGTATTTT
few NA TRBJ2-1 TRBV20-1 CSARSPAAGLYEQFF TGCAGTGCCCGATCTCCGGCGGCGGGGTTGTATGAGCAGTTCTTC
few NA TRBJ1-5 TRBV15 CATSRDRTSDIQHF TGTGCCACCAGCAGAGATCGAACCTCCGACATCCAGCATTTT
few TRBD2 TRBJ2-2 TRBV4-1 CASSRRLAGGDANTGELFF TGTGCCAGCAGCCGACGACTAGCGGGGGGCGACGCGAACACCGGGGAGCTGTTTTTT
few NA TRBJ1-2 TRBV2 CASSEEGGLGYTF TGTGCCAGCAGTGAGGAAGGGGGGCTTGGCTACACCTTC
few NA TRBJ1-2 TRBV20-1 CSAKDAGGNYGYTF TGCAGTGCTAAAGACGCCGGCGGGAACTATGGCTACACCTTC
NA NA TRBJ2-1 TRBV5-1 CASSLVDGSYNEQFF TGCGCCAGCAGCTTGGTCGACGGTTCCTACAATGAGCAGTTCTTC
few NA TRBJ1-6 TRBV12-3/TRBV12-4 CASRKTRDSPLHF TGTGCCAGCAGGAAGACACGGGATTCACCCCTCCACTTT